Below, 3 T cell receptor beta chains from the same sample are listed, as sequenced in a study of CD8+ T cells in alopecia areata. Treatment: oral pan-JAK inhibitor, 5-10 mg twice daily. The sequencing template was cDNA reverse transcribed from extracted RNA. Sequenced by immunoSEQ multiplex PCR; TCRdb stores in-frame clones only, minus some. The table records under 150,000 clones, roughly four fifths of them present only once. The sample in question was CD8+ T cells sorted from blood, obtained at week 4, from a patient treated with tofacitinib. These receptors were collected from a human donor with alopecia areata.

The rearrangement links TRBV23-1 to TRBJ2-5, with 7 nucleotides matching TRBD1. TRBJ2-7 explains the end of the DNA better; the J call may be wrong. TRBV23-1 is noted as an ORF with a role that remains uncertain. The CDR3 is made up of 17 amino acids. The CDR3 reads CASRNTGEEYVSYEQYF. CDR3 DNA sequence: TGCGCCAGCAGAAACACAGGGGAAGAGTATGTATCCTACGAGCAGTACTTC.

This sequence joins TRBV6-5 and TRBJ2-6; a weak D match, TRBD1 (5 bases). The CDR3 sequence is 14 residues long. Per the germline V gene, CDR1 is MNHEY and CDR2 is SVGAGI. Trimming stripped 7 bases from V and 2 bases from J, with 9 bases between. Here the CDR3 DNA reads TGTGCCAGCAAGGGGCCCACTGGGGCCAACGTCCTGACTTTC. Translated: CASKGPTGANVLTF.

J is TRBJ2-7 and V is TRBV7-9; D possibly corresponds to TRBD1 (6 bases). Per germline, CDR1 SEHNR and CDR2 FQNEAQ (reference sequence). This CDR3 comprises 12 residues. The V and J ends lost 7 bases and 5 bases respectively, with 12 bases between them. CDR3 residues: CASTYRADEQYF. In DNA, the CDR3 is TGTGCCAGCACTTACAGGGCTGACGAGCAGTACTTC.